These 6 T cell receptor beta chains were all obtained from the same sample, sequenced in a study of T cell changes during pregnancy in multiple sclerosis. This table comes from immunoSEQ multiplex PCR, and its TCRdb copy is limited to in-frame clones, with some not included. The sample gives about 38,000 clones, around 87% of which show up once; around 0.52% is in the top ten. Material: CD4+ T cells from peripheral blood mononuclear cells, obtained in the second trimester of pregnancy. These TCRs come from a female donor with multiple sclerosis, enrolled in a pregnancy study.

The J gene is TRBJ1-2, the V gene TRBV2; D not certain. This CDR3 region has 16 residues. V was trimmed by 5 bases and J by 2 bases, leaving 18 bases between them. CDR1 is SNHLY, CDR2 FYNNEI, per germline. CDR3 bases: TGTGCCAGCAGTTCGGATGGAGGTTATAAGAACTATGGCTACACCTTC. Encoded protein: CASSSDGGYKNYGYTF.

The chain recombines TRBV27 with TRBJ2-7; D call uncertain. V lost 4 bases, J lost 2 bases, and 9 bases lay in between. The CDR3 runs to 13 residues. In germline, CDR1 is MNHEY, CDR2 SMNVEV (reference sequence). The DNA for the CDR3 is TGTGCCAGCAGTTCGCAGGATGCCTACGAGCAGTACTTC. Amino acid sequence: CASSSQDAYEQYF.

The V call is TRBV7-9, the J call TRBJ1-4, with unresolved D. Trimming took off 2 bases at V and 4 bases at J, with 14 bases between the two ends. The CDR3 sequence is 16 residues long. The germline gives CDR1 SEHNR, CDR2 FQNEAQ (reference sequence). CDR3 DNA sequence: TGTGCCAGCAGCTTATTCGAGCGGCCTTATAATGAAAAACTGTTTTTT. Protein: CASSLFERPYNEKLFF.

This clone was counted between two and nine times. The chain's CDR3 is CASSANDRGHRKEQYF. CDR3 DNA sequence: TGTGCCAGCAGCGCGAACGACAGGGGCCACCGTAAGGAGCAGTACTTC. The chain couples TRBV2 to TRBJ2-7; TRBD1 agrees at 8 bases. Germline loops: CDR1 SNHLY, CDR2 FYNNEI. The J segment lost 7 bases and the V segment lost 6 bases, leaving 17 bases of the junction unmatched. CDR3 length: 16 amino acids.

The CDR3, as DNA: TGTGCCAGCAGTTACTCGAGACAGGGAGGTGGCATTCAGTACTTC. Protein product: CASSYSRQGGGIQYF. V usage is TRBV6-5 and J usage is TRBJ2-4; a possible D gene is TRBD1 (7 bases). The CDR3 consists of 15 residues. Germline V gene lookup returns CDR1 MNHEY and CDR2 SVGAGI. Trimming cost V 0 bases and J 9 bases, with 15 bases left between them.

V and J are TRBV12-2 and TRBJ2-7; the D call in the table, TRBD1, was not verified against the DNA. TRBV12-2 is deemed a pseudogene. This CDR3 is built from 13 residues. The CDR3 is CASPNRGQDEQYF. The CDR3 DNA reads as TGTGCAAGTCCCAACAGGGGACAAGACGAGCAGTACTTC.